Listed below are T cell receptor beta chains from one sample, sequenced in a study of T cell responses to AZD1222 COVID-19 vaccine. Repertoires were generated with immunoSEQ multiplex PCR, while TCRdb's copy carries only in-frame clones and drops some. The sample includes about 150,000 clones, around 88% of them seen just once. The specimen was peripheral blood, collected on day 0 of MenACWY control vaccination. These receptors were obtained from an adult in good health. CDR3s include the opening cysteine and the closing phenylalanine or tryptophan. The D gene is left open where the match is weak. The size entry is marked missing in some rows and otherwise reads once, few, many or a size class.

v_gene	d_gene	len	abundance	j_gene	CDR3nt	CDR3aa
TRBV7-9	.	13	few	TRBJ2-2	TGTGCCAGCAGACGCGGAGGTTCCGGGGAGCTGTTTTTT	CASRRGGSGELFF
TRBV24-1	.	13	.	TRBJ1-1	TGTGCCACCAGTGATAGGAGTCGGAGCGCAGCTTTCTTT	CATSDRSRSAAFF
TRBV6-5	.	14	few	TRBJ2-3	TGTGCCAGCAGTCGGCCAGAGGGCACAGATACGCAGTATTTT	CASSRPEGTDTQYF
TRBV27	TRBD1	15	.	TRBJ1-5	TGTGCCAGCAGCCCAGCGGGGACAGGGACTTGGCCCCAGCATTTT	CASSPAGTGTWPQHF
TRBV6-2/TRBV6-3	TRBD1	14	once	TRBJ1-2	TGTGCCAGCAGCCGGGGACAGGGGAACTATGGCTACACCTTC	CASSRGQGNYGYTF
TRBV4-3	.	16	.	TRBJ2-2	TGCGCCAGCAGCCAAGATACCAGGATTAACACCGGGGAGCTGTTTTTT	CASSQDTRINTGELFF
TRBV11-3	TRBD2	12	.	TRBJ2-7	TGTGCCAGCAGCCCCCGACTAGCCGAGCAGTACTTC	CASSPRLAEQYF
TRBV7-2	TRBD2	14	.	TRBJ2-5	TGTGCCAGCAGCTGGGGGACTAGCGGGGAGACCCAGTACTTC	CASSWGTSGETQYF
TRBV28	TRBD1	15	.	TRBJ2-7	TGTGCCAGCAGTCTACGGACAGGACCGCGGTACGAGCAGTACTTC	CASSLRTGPRYEQYF
TRBV7-8	.	15	.	TRBJ2-7	TGTGCCAGCAGCCCCTTGAGGCTCAGGGGGGAAGAGCAGTACTTC	CASSPLRLRGEEQYF
TRBV14	.	14	.	TRBJ1-2	TGTGCCAGCAGCCAAGACAGGGCTAACTATGGCTACACCTTC	CASSQDRANYGYTF
TRBV4-1	.	15	once	TRBJ2-2	TGCGCCAGCAGCCAAGTTCACACAGTAGTCGGGGAGCTGTTTTTT	CASSQVHTVVGELFF
TRBV5-5	TRBD1	13	once	TRBJ1-2	TGTGCCAGCAGCTTGCAGGGGGCCCGTGGCTACACCTTC	CASSLQGARGYTF
TRBV19	.	14	.	TRBJ1-1	TGTGCCAGTAGTATAGCAGGGGAGGTGACTGAAGCTTTCTTT	CASSIAGEVTEAFF
TRBV28	.	13	.	TRBJ2-5	TGTGCCAGCAGTTTAGGGGGATGGTGGACCCAGTACTTC	CASSLGGWWTQYF
TRBV3-1/TRBV3-2	TRBD1	12	.	TRBJ1-1	TGTGCCAGCAGCCCCAGGGGGACTGAAGCTTTCTTT	CASSPRGTEAFF
TRBV6-4	.	17	.	TRBJ2-2	TGTGCCAGCAGTGACGAGAAGGGACGGTGGAACACCGGGGAGCTGTTTTTT	CASSDEKGRWNTGELFF
TRBV7-2	.	13	.	TRBJ2-7	TGTGCCAGCAGCTCGCGGCACGGCGGAGAGCAGTACTTC	CASSSRHGGEQYF
TRBV5-1	TRBD2	17	.	TRBJ2-3	TGCGCCAGCAGGGACAACCTAGCGGGGGGATTCACAGATACGCAGTATTTT	CASRDNLAGGFTDTQYF
TRBV28	.	14	.	TRBJ1-4	TGTGCCAGCAGTTTATGGGGGTCTAATGAAAAACTGTTTTTT	CASSLWGSNEKLFF
TRBV30	.	14	.	TRBJ1-4	TGTGCCGGGGCCCCAGGTGGGGGCGATGAAAAACTGTTTTTT	CAGAPGGGDEKLFF
TRBV4-1	.	15	.	TRBJ2-7	TGCGCCAGCAGCCAAGCTTCCATTGCCTCCTACGAGCAGTACTTC	CASSQASIASYEQYF
TRBV6-1	.	14	.	TRBJ1-4	TGTGCCAGCAGTGAGGTGGCAACACATGAAAAACTGTTTTTT	CASSEVATHEKLFF
TRBV5-1	TRBD1	14	medium-sized	TRBJ1-2	TGCGCCAGCAGCTTGGCCGGACAGGGAGATGGCTACACCTTC	CASSLAGQGDGYTF
TRBV3-1/TRBV3-2	.	14	.	TRBJ2-7	TGTGCCAGCAGCCCCAATAGGGGCTTCTACGAGCAGTACTTC	CASSPNRGFYEQYF
TRBV6-2/TRBV6-3	.	11	.	TRBJ2-7	TGTGCCAGCAGTACCCCCTTCGAGCAGTACTTC	CASSTPFEQYF
TRBV30	TRBD1	14	.	TRBJ1-1	TGTGCCTGGAGAAGGGACAGGGGGGGCTCTGAAGCTTTATTT	CAWRRDRGGSEALF
TRBV9	TRBD2	15	.	TRBJ2-7	TGTGCCAGCAGCGTAGGGGGGACTAGATCCTACGAGCAGTACTTC	CASSVGGTRSYEQYF
TRBV3-1/TRBV3-2	.	14	.	TRBJ1-1	TGTGCCAGCAGCCAACCCGGTCCGGGGGCTGAAGCTTTCTTT	CASSQPGPGAEAFF
TRBV10-3	TRBD1	14	.	TRBJ1-2	TGTGCCATCACCCAGACAGGGAAAAACTATGGCTACACCTTC	CAITQTGKNYGYTF
TRBV7-9	TRBD2	17	.	TRBJ2-2	TGTGCCAGCAGCTTAGGGGGACTAGCGGGGAACACCGGGGAGCTGTTTTTT	CASSLGGLAGNTGELFF
TRBV5-1	.	13	.	TRBJ2-7	TGCGCCAGCGGCGCCGAGAGGGCCTACGAGCAGTACTTC	CASGAERAYEQYF
TRBV11-2	.	15	.	TRBJ1-1	TGTGCCAGCAGCTTAGTCTGGGGGAGGAACACTGAAGCTTTCTTT	CASSLVWGRNTEAFF
TRBV12-5	.	14	.	TRBJ1-2	TGTGCTAGTGGTTTGGTAAACGGGCCCCATGGCTACACCTTC	CASGLVNGPHGYTF
TRBV5-1	.	15	.	TRBJ2-3	TGCGCCAGCAGTACTAGTTCTTCTAGCACAGATACGCAGTATTTT	CASSTSSSSTDTQYF
TRBV2	.	14	.	TRBJ2-3	TGTGCCAGCAGTGAAGGGTCCGGCACAGATACGCAGTATTTT	CASSEGSGTDTQYF
TRBV13	.	12	.	TRBJ1-2	TGTGCCAGCAGCCAGAGGAACTATGGCTACACCTTC	CASSQRNYGYTF
TRBV9	.	14	.	TRBJ2-1	TGTGCCAGCAGCGTAGAATTATCCCTCGATGAGCAGTTCTTC	CASSVELSLDEQFF
TRBV27	TRBD1	16	.	TRBJ1-5	TGTGCCAGCAGATTGGGGGGGACAGTTAGCAATCAGCCCCAGCATTTT	CASRLGGTVSNQPQHF
TRBV4-1	.	12	.	TRBJ2-5	TGCGCCAGCAGCCAAGACTACGGGGCCCAGTACTTC	CASSQDYGAQYF
TRBV15	.	15	.	TRBJ1-1	TGTGCCACCAGCCAGGGACGGAACCTCGAGGCTGAAGCTTTCTTT	CATSQGRNLEAEAFF
TRBV9	TRBD1	14	.	TRBJ1-1	TGTGCCAGCAGCGCGACAGGGGGAAACACTGAAGCTTTCTTT	CASSATGGNTEAFF
TRBV5-1	.	13	.	TRBJ2-7	TGCGCCAGCAGCTCCGACAATGACTACGAGCAGTACTTC	CASSSDNDYEQYF
TRBV27	.	16	.	TRBJ2-7	TGTGCCAGCAGTGTCCCGGGACGGTACCGATTTTACGAGCAGTACTTC	CASSVPGRYRFYEQYF
TRBV28	.	12	.	TRBJ1-2	TGTGCCAGCAGTTTAGCGGGGGGCGGCTACACCTTC	CASSLAGGGYTF
TRBV7-2	TRBD1	14	.	TRBJ1-1	TGTGCCAGCAGCTTAGTACAGGGGGCCACTGAAGCTTTCTTT	CASSLVQGATEAFF
TRBV7-2	.	16	.	TRBJ1-3	TGTGCCAGCAGCTTCGAGGCGCCGATCGCCGGAAACACCATATATTTT	CASSFEAPIAGNTIYF
TRBV15	.	13	.	TRBJ1-1	TGTGCCACCAGCTGGGTGAGGAACACTGAAGCTTTCTTT	CATSWVRNTEAFF
TRBV25-1	.	15	.	TRBJ2-7	TGTGCCAGCAGTCCCGGGGGACCGATTTCCTACGAGCAGTACTTC	CASSPGGPISYEQYF
TRBV24-1	.	16	.	TRBJ2-1	TGTGCCACCAGTGAGACCGGACGAGGAGTGAGAGATGAGCAGTTCTTC	CATSETGRGVRDEQFF
TRBV6-2/TRBV6-3	.	13	few	TRBJ1-5	TGTGCCAGCAGTTACAGTCAGGATCAGCCCCAGCATTTT	CASSYSQDQPQHF
TRBV2	.	13	.	TRBJ2-7	TGTGCCAGCAGGTACGGATACTCCTACGAGCAGTACTTC	CASRYGYSYEQYF
TRBV5-4	.	15	.	TRBJ2-2	TGTGCCAGCAGTCAAGGGGGAGTGGGCACCGGGGAGCTGTTTTTT	CASSQGGVGTGELFF
TRBV7-9	.	13	.	TRBJ1-1	TGTGCCAGCAGCTTAGTGGGGAACACTGAAGCTTTCTTT	CASSLVGNTEAFF